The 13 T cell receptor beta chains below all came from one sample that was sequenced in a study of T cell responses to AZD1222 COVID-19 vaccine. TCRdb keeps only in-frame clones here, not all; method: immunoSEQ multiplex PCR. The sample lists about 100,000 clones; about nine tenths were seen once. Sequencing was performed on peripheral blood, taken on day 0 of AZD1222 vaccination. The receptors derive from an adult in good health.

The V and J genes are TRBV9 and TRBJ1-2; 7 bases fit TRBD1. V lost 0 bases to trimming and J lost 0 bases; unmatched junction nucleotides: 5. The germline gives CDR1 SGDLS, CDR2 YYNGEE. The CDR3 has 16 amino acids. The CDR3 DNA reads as TGTGCCAGCAGCGTAGCTGGCGACAGGGCTAACTATGGCTACACCTTC. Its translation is CASSVAGDRANYGYTF.

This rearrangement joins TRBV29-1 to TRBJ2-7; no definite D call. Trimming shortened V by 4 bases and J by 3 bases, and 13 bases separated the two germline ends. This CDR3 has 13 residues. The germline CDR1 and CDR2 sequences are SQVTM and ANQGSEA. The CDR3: CSVVESGFYEQYF. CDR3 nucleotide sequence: TGCAGCGTTGTAGAGTCCGGATTCTACGAGCAGTACTTC.

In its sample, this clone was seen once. Written as DNA, the CDR3 is TGTGCCAGTAGCTCGGGACAGGGAGTAACAGATACGCAGTATTTT. Translation: CASSSGQGVTDTQYF. The chain carries TRBV19 and TRBJ2-3, with 9 bases aligning to TRBD1. The CDR3 length is 15 residues. Germline V CDR1 and CDR2: LNHDA, SQIVND (reference sequence). The junction had 7 bases not matched to a gene; V was cut back by 6 bases and J by 3 bases.

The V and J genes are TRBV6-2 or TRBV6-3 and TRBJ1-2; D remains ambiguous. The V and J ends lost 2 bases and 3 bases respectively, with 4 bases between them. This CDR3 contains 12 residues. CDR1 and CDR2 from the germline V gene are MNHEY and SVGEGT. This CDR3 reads CASSYEYYGYTF. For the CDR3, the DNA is TGTGCCAGCAGTTACGAGTACTATGGCTACACCTTC.

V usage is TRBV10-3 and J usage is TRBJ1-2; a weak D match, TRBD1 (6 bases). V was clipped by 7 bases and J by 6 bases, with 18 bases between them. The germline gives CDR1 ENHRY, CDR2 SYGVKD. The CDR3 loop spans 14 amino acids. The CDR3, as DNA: TGTGCCATCAAAAGGGGGACGTCCGCGAATGGCTACACCTTC. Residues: CAIKRGTSANGYTF.

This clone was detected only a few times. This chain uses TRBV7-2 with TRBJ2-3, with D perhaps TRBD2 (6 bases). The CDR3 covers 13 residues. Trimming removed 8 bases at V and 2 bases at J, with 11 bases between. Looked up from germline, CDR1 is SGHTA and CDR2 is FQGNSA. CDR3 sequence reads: CASGAGPTDTQYF. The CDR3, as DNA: TGTGCCAGCGGGGCGGGGCCCACAGATACGCAGTATTTT.

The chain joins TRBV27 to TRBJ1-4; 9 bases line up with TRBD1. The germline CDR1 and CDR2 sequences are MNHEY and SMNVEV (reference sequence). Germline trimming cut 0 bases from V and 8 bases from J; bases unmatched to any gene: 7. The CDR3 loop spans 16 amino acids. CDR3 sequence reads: CASSLSFTGGAEKLFF. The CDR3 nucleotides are TGTGCCAGCAGTTTATCTTTTACAGGGGGCGCGGAAAAACTGTTTTTT.

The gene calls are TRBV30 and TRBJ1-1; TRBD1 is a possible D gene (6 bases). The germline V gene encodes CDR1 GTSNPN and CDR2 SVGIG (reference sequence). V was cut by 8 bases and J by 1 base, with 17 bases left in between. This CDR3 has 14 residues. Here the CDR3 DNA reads TGTGCCCGTCTCACCCAGACAGGGAACACTGAAGCTTTCTTT. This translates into CARLTQTGNTEAFF. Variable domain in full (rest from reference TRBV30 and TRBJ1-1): SQTIHQWPATLVQPVGSPLSLECTVEGTSNPNLYWYRQAAGRGLQLLFYSVGIGQISSEVPQNLSASRPQDRQFILSSKKLLLSDSGFYLCARLTQTGNTEAFFGQGTRLTVV.

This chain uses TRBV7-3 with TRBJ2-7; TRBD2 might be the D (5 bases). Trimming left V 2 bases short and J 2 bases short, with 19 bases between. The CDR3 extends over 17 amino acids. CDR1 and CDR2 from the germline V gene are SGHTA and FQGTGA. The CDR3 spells CASSLEVCAGPPYEQYF. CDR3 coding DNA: TGTGCCAGCAGCTTAGAGGTGTGTGCGGGCCCTCCCTACGAGCAGTACTTC.

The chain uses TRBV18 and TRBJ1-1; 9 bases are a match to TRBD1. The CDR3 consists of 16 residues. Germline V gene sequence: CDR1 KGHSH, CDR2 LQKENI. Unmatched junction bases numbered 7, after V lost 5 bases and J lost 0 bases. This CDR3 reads CASSATGQGVNTEAFF. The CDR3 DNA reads TGTGCCAGCTCAGCAACGGGACAGGGAGTGAACACTGAAGCTTTCTTT.

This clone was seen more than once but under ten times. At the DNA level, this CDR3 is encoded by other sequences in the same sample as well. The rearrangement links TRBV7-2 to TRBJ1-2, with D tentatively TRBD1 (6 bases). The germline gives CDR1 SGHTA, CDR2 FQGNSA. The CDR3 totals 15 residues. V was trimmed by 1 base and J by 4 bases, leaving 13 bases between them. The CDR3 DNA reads TGTGCCAGCAGCTTAGGGCCGGACAGTTCCTATGGCTACACCTTC. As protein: CASSLGPDSSYGYTF.

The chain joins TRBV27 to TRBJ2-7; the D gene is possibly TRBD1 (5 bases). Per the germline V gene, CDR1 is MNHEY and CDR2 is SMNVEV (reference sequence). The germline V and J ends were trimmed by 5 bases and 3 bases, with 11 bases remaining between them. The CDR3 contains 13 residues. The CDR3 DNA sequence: TGTGCCAGCAGTCCAGACAGAAACTACGAGCAGTACTTC. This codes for CASSPDRNYEQYF.

CDR3 DNA: TGTGCCAGCAGTTTGAGTACAGGGCGTAATCAGCCCCAGCATTTT. Protein sequence: CASSLSTGRNQPQHF. This rearrangement joins TRBV27 to TRBJ1-5; D possibly corresponds to TRBD1 (6 bases). CDR3 size: 15 residues. The germline V gene encodes CDR1 MNHEY and CDR2 SMNVEV (reference sequence). Deletions cut 3 bases from V and 4 bases from J, with 13 bases between.